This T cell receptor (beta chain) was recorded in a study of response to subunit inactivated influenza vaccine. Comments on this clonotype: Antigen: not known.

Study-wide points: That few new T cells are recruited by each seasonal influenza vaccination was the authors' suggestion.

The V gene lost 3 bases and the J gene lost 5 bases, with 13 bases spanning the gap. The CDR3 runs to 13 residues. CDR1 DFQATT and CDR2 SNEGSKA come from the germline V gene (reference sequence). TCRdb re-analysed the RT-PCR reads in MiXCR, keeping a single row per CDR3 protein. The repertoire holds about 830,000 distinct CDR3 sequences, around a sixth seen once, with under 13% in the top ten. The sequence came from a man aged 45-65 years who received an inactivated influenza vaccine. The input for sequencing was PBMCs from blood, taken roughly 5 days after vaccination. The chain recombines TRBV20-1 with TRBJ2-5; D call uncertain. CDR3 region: CSASRLSRETQYF. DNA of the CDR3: TGCAGTGCTAGTCGGCTTTCGAGGGAGACCCAGTACTTC.